Shown below are 30 T cell receptor beta chains from a single sample sequenced in a study of ipilimumab plus nivolumab after autologous stem cell transplantation. The protocol was immunoSEQ multiplex PCR, while the TCRdb copy is restricted to in-frame clones and leaves out a portion. Of about 10,000 clones listed, around four fifths were seen once; the top ten hold 8.2%. The source material was PBMCs, sampled in a trial of ipilimumab plus nivolumab as post-transplant consolidation. These receptors were taken from a male donor with diffuse large B-cell lymphoma.

This chain joins TRBV19 and TRBJ2-1, with D perhaps assigned TRBD1 or TRBD2 (6 bases each). This CDR3 is built from 14 residues. CDR1 is LNHDA and CDR2 is SQIVND in the germline V gene (reference sequence). Trimming pared 2 bases from V and 5 bases from J, leaving 10 bases between. The DNA for the CDR3 is TGTGCCAGTAGTATATGGGGGGCGAACAATGAGCAGTTCTTC. Its protein is CASSIWGANNEQFF.

This clone has just one count. The V gene is TRBV2, the J gene TRBJ2-1; D gene unclear. In germline, CDR1 is SNHLY, CDR2 FYNNEI. The CDR3 sequence is 14 residues long. Trimming cost V 6 bases and J 5 bases, with 14 bases left between them. CDR3 bases: TGTGCCAGCAGCCGGGTAACAAAGGACAATGAGCAGTTCTTC. Encoded protein: CASSRVTKDNEQFF.

V gene TRBV9 combines with J gene TRBJ2-7; TRBD1 aligns across 8 bases. This CDR3 contains 12 residues. CDR1 and CDR2 (germline): SGDLS, YYNGEE. V shed 8 bases, J shed 0 bases, and the junction held 1 base outside the gene matches. CDR3 in amino acids: CASGTGSYEQYF. The CDR3 DNA follows: TGTGCCAGTGGGACAGGCTCCTACGAGCAGTACTTC.

To note about this clone: An end of the junction does not agree with germline; a read error may underlie this. The chain uses TRBV7-7 and TRBJ2-5; 11 bases agree with TRBD2. This CDR3 has 16 residues. The germline V gene encodes CDR1 SSHAT and CDR2 FNYEAQ (reference sequence). The CDR3 protein is CASSTMTSGVGGTQYF. In nucleotides, the CDR3 is TGTGCTAGCAGCACCATGACTAGCGGGGTTGGTGGGACCCAGTACTTC.

The chain employs TRBV2 and TRBJ1-1; D ambiguous. The germline V gene encodes CDR1 SNHLY and CDR2 FYNNEI. Trimming took off 10 bases at V and 1 base at J, with 13 bases between the two ends. The CDR3 totals 13 residues. The CDR3 region has the DNA TGTGCCACCTCTGGGCAGCCGAACACTGAAGCTTTCTTT. Translation: CATSGQPNTEAFF.

This sequence joins TRBV9 and TRBJ2-7; TRBD1 agrees at 8 bases. Trimming removed 4 bases from V and 4 bases from J; junction bases left unmatched: 7. This CDR3 spans 14 amino acids. Germline CDR1 reads SGDLS; CDR2 reads YYNGEE. The CDR3 sequence: CASSTGQENYEQYF. DNA of the CDR3: TGTGCCAGCAGCACGGGACAGGAGAATTACGAGCAGTACTTC. Variable domain in full (rest from reference TRBV9 and TRBJ2-7): DSGVTQTPKHLITATGQRVTLRCSPRSGDLSVYWYQQSLDQGLQFLIQYYNGEERAKGNILERFSAQQFPDLHSELNLSSLELGDSALYFCASSTGQENYEQYFGPGTRLTVT.

The chain combines TRBV5-1 with TRBJ2-3; a possible D gene is TRBD2 (6 bases). The germline gives CDR1 SGHRS, CDR2 YFSETQ. With 3 bases removed from V and 3 bases from J, the gap between germline ends came to 17 bases. The length of the CDR3 is 16 residues. The CDR3 nucleotides are TGCGCCAGCAGCTCTTTTCCAGGTGGGGGGACAGATACGCAGTATTTT. It codes for CASSSFPGGGTDTQYF.

This sequence joins TRBV6-6 and TRBJ1-2; 8 nucleotides align to TRBD1. The V gene's germline CDR1 is MNHNY and CDR2 SVGAGI (reference sequence). The CDR3 is made up of 15 amino acids. The J segment lost 3 bases and the V segment lost 4 bases, leaving 7 bases of the junction unmatched. The CDR3 protein is CASSSRTGRDYGYTF. CDR3 bases: TGTGCCAGCAGTTCCCGGACAGGGAGGGACTATGGCTACACCTTC.

The V gene is TRBV6-1, the J gene TRBJ2-2; no clear D gene. The CDR3 is 14 amino acids. Germline assignment: CDR1 MNHNS and CDR2 SASEGT. Trimming left V 4 bases short and J 4 bases short, with 10 bases between. The CDR3 DNA reads as TGTGCCAGCAGTGCGGTTAAGACCACCGGGGAGCTGTTTTTT. It encodes CASSAVKTTGELFF.

The chain uses TRBV5-6 and TRBJ2-5; 7 bases match TRBD1. The length of the CDR3 is 16 residues. J was trimmed by 1 base and V by 3 bases; bases with no gene match: 9. Per the germline V gene, CDR1 is SGHDT and CDR2 is YYEEEE. The CDR3 sequence is CASSWTGRGRQETQYF. The CDR3 DNA reads as TGTGCCAGCAGCTGGACAGGTAGGGGACGCCAAGAGACCCAGTACTTC.

The rearrangement joins TRBV5-1 to TRBJ2-5; D remains ambiguous. CDR1 is SGHRS and CDR2 is YFSETQ in the germline V gene. Trimming pared 0 bases from V and 3 bases from J, leaving 9 bases between. CDR3 length equals 14 residues. CDR3: CASSLVPGEETQYF. In nucleotides, the CDR3 is TGCGCCAGCAGCTTGGTTCCAGGAGAAGAGACCCAGTACTTC.

This chain connects TRBV5-1 to TRBJ1-1; D might be TRBD1 (5 bases). Germline CDR1 SGHRS, CDR2 YFSETQ. Trimming took 5 bases from V and 1 from J, leaving 12 bases between them. CDR3 size: 14 residues. The CDR3 nucleotides read TGCGCCAGCAGGTCGGCGGGGCAGAACACTGAAGCTTTCTTT. Residues: CASRSAGQNTEAFF.

This clone was recorded once. This chain connects TRBV28 to TRBJ1-4; D gene uncertain. Germline CDR1 MDHEN, CDR2 SYDVKM. CDR3 length equals 14 residues. V was pared by 1 base and J by 5 bases, with 8 bases between. The CDR3 is CASSLLGLNEKLFF. CDR3 DNA: TGTGCCAGCAGTTTATTGGGCCTAAATGAAAAACTGTTTTTT.

The rearrangement uses TRBV4-3 and TRBJ2-1; TRBD1 might be the D (6 bases). The V gene's germline CDR1 is LGHNA and CDR2 YSLEER. CDR3 length equals 15 residues. The germline V and J ends were trimmed by 1 base and 4 bases, with 11 bases remaining between them. The DNA of the CDR3 is TGCGCCAGCAGCCAAGCACAGGGAATATACAATGAGCAGTTCTTC. It is translated as CASSQAQGIYNEQFF.

This chain connects TRBV14 to TRBJ2-1, with 13 bases fitting TRBD2. Germline trimming cut 0 bases from V and 3 bases from J; bases unmatched to any gene: 5. Germline CDR1 and CDR2: SGHDN and FVKESK. The CDR3 is 18 amino acids. The CDR3 DNA reads as TGTGCCAGCAGCCAAGAGAGGACTAGCGGGGGATACTACAATGAGCAGTTCTTC. Translation gives CASSQERTSGGYYNEQFF. The whole variable domain, remainder taken from reference TRBV14 and TRBJ2-1, is EAGVTQFPSHSVIEKGQTVTLRCDPISGHDNLYWYRRVMGKEIKFLLHFVKESKQDESGMPNNRFLAERTGGTYSTLKVQPAELEDSGVYFCASSQERTSGGYYNEQFFGPGTRLTVL.

There are a few counts of this clone. The chain employs TRBV7-6 and TRBJ2-7; D may match TRBD1 or TRBD2 (6 bases each). In germline, CDR1 is SGHVS, CDR2 FNYEAQ. The CDR3 extends over 11 amino acids. The V gene lost 7 bases and the J gene lost 6 bases, with 10 bases spanning the gap. CDR3: CASNSGAEQYF. CDR3 DNA sequence: TGTGCCAGCAACTCGGGGGCCGAGCAGTACTTC.

In its sample, this clone was seen once. The chain links TRBV11-1 to TRBJ1-6; TRBD1 aligns across 8 bases. CDR3 size: 15 residues. The germline CDR1 and CDR2 sequences are SGHAT and FQDESV (reference sequence). V gave up 5 bases and J gave up 9 bases; unmatched junction bases: 9. CDR3 DNA: TGTGCCAGCAGCGCCGAGACAGGGGTGACTTCACCCCTCCACTTT. Translating it yields CASSAETGVTSPLHF.

This clone appeared a single time. The chain carries TRBV5-4 and TRBJ2-7, with 7 positions matching TRBD1. V lost 4 bases and J lost 3; bases outside the gene matches: 7. The CDR3 runs to 14 residues. CDR1 and CDR2 (germline): SGHNT, YYREEE (reference sequence). The CDR3 coding sequence is TGTGCCAGCAGCACGGAGACAGGGTTCTACGAGCAGTACTTC. This gives the protein CASSTETGFYEQYF.

This clone appeared a single time. The chain employs TRBV4-2 and TRBJ1-6, with 7 bases aligning to TRBD1. V trimming: 5 bases; J trimming: 9 bases; junction bases outside the gene matches: 7. From germline, CDR1 is LGHNA and CDR2 YNFKEQ. The CDR3 runs 14 residues. Written as DNA, the CDR3 is TGTGCCAGCAGCGCAACAGGGGTTAGTTCACCCCTCCACTTT. This codes for CASSATGVSSPLHF.

This clone was picked up a small number of times. The V call is TRBV5-1, the J call TRBJ2-7; D gene ambiguous. Looked up from germline, CDR1 is SGHRS and CDR2 is YFSETQ. CDR3 size: 14 residues. Deletions cut 1 base from V and 2 bases from J, with 10 bases between. This CDR3 is CASSLQTDAYEQYF. In nucleotides, the CDR3 is TGCGCCAGCAGCTTGCAGACGGACGCCTACGAGCAGTACTTC.

V usage is TRBV28 and J usage is TRBJ1-3; no definite D call. CDR1 is MDHEN and CDR2 is SYDVKM in the germline V gene. The CDR3 has 15 amino acids. The V end lost 3 bases, the J end lost 0 bases, and 9 bases lay between the germline ends. The CDR3 nucleotides are TGTGCCAGCAGTTTTTCAGGCTTCTCTGGAAACACCATATATTTT. Translation: CASSFSGFSGNTIYF.

Only a few counts were recorded for this clone. The V gene is TRBV6-1, the J gene TRBJ1-6; D ambiguous. This CDR3 contains 14 residues. The germline V and J ends were trimmed by 8 bases and 7 bases, with 15 bases remaining between them. Germline V lookup: CDR1 MNHNS, CDR2 SASEGT. The CDR3 region has the DNA TGTGCCAGCCTCCTGACAAGGAAAAATTCACCCCTCCACTTT. Translation: CASLLTRKNSPLHF.

The chain has TRBV19 and TRBJ2-1, with 8 bases identical to TRBD2. Germline CDR1 LNHDA, CDR2 SQIVND (reference sequence). The CDR3 totals 16 residues. V trimming: 5 bases; J trimming: 0 bases; junction bases outside the gene matches: 6. The CDR3 region is CASSQRGITSYNEQFF. DNA of the CDR3: TGTGCCAGTAGTCAGCGGGGGATAACCTCCTACAATGAGCAGTTCTTC.

The chain employs TRBV28 and TRBJ2-7, with unresolved D. V gave up 6 bases and J gave up 3 bases, with 18 bases separating them. The germline CDR1 and CDR2 sequences are MDHEN and SYDVKM. The CDR3 sequence is 15 residues long. CDR3: CASRHTRTVFYEQYF. The CDR3 DNA reads as TGTGCCAGCAGACACACCCGGACGGTTTTCTACGAGCAGTACTTC.

The chain joins TRBV6-5 to TRBJ2-5, with 9 bases identical to TRBD1. Germline V lookup: CDR1 MNHEY, CDR2 SVGAGI. This CDR3 is 15 amino acids long. Trimming at V came to 5 bases and at J to 6 bases, leaving 10 bases not matched to a gene. The CDR3 spells CASSIRDRDLKTQYF. In DNA form, the CDR3 reads TGTGCCAGCAGTATCCGGGACAGGGACCTCAAGACCCAGTACTTC.

This rearrangement joins TRBV11-2 to TRBJ2-7; 7 bases agree with TRBD1. V gave up 5 bases and J gave up 1 base; unmatched junction bases: 5. Germline CDR1 SGHAT, CDR2 FQNNGV. The CDR3 has 14 amino acids. CDR3 loop: CASSGQGVSYEQYF. The CDR3 nucleotides are TGTGCCAGCAGCGGCCAGGGGGTTTCCTACGAGCAGTACTTC.

The rearrangement joins TRBV7-9 to TRBJ2-7, with D unclear. The CDR3 is 12 amino acids. V dropped 5 bases and J dropped 0 bases, with 5 bases sitting between them. Germline loops: CDR1 SEHNR, CDR2 FQNEAQ (reference sequence). The CDR3 spells CASSQISYEQYF. The CDR3 nucleotides read TGTGCCAGCAGCCAAATCTCCTACGAGCAGTACTTC.

The chain couples TRBV5-1 to TRBJ1-5; no firm D call. Trimming stripped 0 bases from V and 5 bases from J, with 6 bases between. The CDR3 covers 13 residues. Per the germline V gene, CDR1 is SGHRS and CDR2 is YFSETQ. The CDR3 protein is CASSLDEYQPQHF. The CDR3 bases are TGCGCCAGCAGCTTGGATGAGTATCAGCCCCAGCATTTT.

The chain uses TRBV4-3 and TRBJ2-1; 11 bases fit TRBD1. The germline V gene encodes CDR1 LGHNA and CDR2 YSLEER. V shed 0 bases, J shed 6 bases, and the junction held 4 bases outside the gene matches. The CDR3 contains 16 residues. CDR3 DNA: TGCGCCAGCAGCCAAGACCCGGGGACAGGGGGCAATGAGCAGTTCTTC. Encoded protein: CASSQDPGTGGNEQFF.

The CDR3 spells CASSSPGQGYEQYF. The CDR3 coding sequence is TGTGCCAGCAGTTCCCCGGGACAGGGCTACGAGCAGTACTTC. The rearrangement joins TRBV28 to TRBJ2-7, with TRBD1 matching 9 bases. This CDR3 is built from 14 residues. Trimming at V came to 4 bases and at J to 3 bases, leaving 4 bases not matched to a gene. Germline assignment: CDR1 MDHEN and CDR2 SYDVKM.